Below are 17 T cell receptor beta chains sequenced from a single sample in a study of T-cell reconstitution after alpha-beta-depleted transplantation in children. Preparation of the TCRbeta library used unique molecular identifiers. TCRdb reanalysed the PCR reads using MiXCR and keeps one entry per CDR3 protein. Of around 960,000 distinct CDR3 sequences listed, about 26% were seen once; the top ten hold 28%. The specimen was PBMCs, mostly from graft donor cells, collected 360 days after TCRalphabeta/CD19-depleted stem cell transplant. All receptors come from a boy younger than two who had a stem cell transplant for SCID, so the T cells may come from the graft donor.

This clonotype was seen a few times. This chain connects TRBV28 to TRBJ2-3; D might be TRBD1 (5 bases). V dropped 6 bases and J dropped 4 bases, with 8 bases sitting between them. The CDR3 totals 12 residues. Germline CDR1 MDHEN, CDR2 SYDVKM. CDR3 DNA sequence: TGTGCCAGCAGGGCAGGGTCAGATACGCAGTATTTT. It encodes CASRAGSDTQYF.

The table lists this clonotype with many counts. The CDR3 DNA reads as TGCAGCGTCGAGGCCTCTAAACCCTATGGCTACACCTTC. Translation: CSVEASKPYGYTF. This chain connects TRBV29-1 to TRBJ1-2; D gene unclear. Germline CDR1 SQVTM, CDR2 ANQGSEA. CDR3 size: 13 residues. Trimming took 6 bases from V and 4 from J, leaving 15 bases between them.

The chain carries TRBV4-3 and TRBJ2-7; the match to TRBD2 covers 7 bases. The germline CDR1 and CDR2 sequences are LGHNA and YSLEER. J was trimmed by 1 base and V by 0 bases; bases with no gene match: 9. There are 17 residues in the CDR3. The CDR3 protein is CASSQDTVASGSYEQYF. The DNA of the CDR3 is TGCGCCAGCAGCCAAGATACTGTGGCTAGCGGATCCTACGAGCAGTACTTC.

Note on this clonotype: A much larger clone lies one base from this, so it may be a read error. CDR3 residues: CASSQYYEQYF. The CDR3 nucleotides are TGTGCCAGCAGCCAATACTACGAGCAGTACTTC. The chain uses TRBV3-1 and TRBJ2-7; D uncertain. The V end was cut by 2 bases, the J end by 3 bases, with 2 bases between. The CDR3 loop spans 11 amino acids. Germline CDR1 and CDR2: LGHDT and YNNKEL (reference sequence).

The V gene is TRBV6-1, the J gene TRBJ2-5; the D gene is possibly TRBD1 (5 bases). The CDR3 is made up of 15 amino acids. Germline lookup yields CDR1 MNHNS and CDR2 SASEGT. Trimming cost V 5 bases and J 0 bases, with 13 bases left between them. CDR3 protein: CASSTPTDHQETQYF. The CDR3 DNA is TGTGCCAGCAGTACCCCGACAGACCACCAAGAGACCCAGTACTTC.

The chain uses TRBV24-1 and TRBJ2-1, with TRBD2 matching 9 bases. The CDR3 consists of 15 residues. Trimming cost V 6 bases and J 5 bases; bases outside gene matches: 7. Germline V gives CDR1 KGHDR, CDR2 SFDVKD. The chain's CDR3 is CATSKAGGADNEQFF. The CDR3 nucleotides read TGTGCCACCAGTAAAGCGGGGGGCGCTGACAATGAGCAGTTCTTC.

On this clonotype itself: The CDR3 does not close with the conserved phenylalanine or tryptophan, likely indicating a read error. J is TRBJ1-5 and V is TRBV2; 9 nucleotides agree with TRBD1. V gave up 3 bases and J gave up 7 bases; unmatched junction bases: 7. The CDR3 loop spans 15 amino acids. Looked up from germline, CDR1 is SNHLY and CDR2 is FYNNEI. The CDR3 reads CASSEWGQGLQPQHY. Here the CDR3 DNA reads TGTGCCAGCAGTGAGTGGGGACAGGGCCTGCAGCCCCAGCATTAT.

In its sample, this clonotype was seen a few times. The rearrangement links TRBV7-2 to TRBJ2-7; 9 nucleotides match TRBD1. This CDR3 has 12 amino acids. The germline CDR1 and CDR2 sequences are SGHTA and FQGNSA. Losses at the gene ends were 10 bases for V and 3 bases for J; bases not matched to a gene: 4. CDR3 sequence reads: CATGTGFYEQYF. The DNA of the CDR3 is TGTGCCACCGGGACAGGGTTCTACGAGCAGTACTTC.

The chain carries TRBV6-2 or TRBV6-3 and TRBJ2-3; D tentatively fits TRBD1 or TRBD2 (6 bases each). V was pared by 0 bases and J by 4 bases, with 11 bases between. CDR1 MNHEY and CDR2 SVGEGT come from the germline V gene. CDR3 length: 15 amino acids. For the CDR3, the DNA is TGTGCCAGCAGTTACTCGGGGGGCCTCCCAGATACGCAGTATTTT. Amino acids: CASSYSGGLPDTQYF.

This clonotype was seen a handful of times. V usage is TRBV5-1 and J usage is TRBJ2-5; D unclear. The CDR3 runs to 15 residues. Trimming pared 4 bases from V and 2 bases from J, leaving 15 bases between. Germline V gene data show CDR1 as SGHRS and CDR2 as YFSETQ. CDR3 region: CASSVNGRAQETQYF. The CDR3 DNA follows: TGCGCCAGCAGCGTTAACGGTAGGGCTCAAGAGACCCAGTACTTC.

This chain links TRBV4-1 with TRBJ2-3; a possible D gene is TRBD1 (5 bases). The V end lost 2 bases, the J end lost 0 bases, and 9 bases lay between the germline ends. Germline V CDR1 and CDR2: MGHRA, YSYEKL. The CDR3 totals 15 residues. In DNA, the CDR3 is TGCGCCAGCAGCCAAAACAGGTTCAGCACAGATACGCAGTATTTT. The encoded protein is CASSQNRFSTDTQYF.

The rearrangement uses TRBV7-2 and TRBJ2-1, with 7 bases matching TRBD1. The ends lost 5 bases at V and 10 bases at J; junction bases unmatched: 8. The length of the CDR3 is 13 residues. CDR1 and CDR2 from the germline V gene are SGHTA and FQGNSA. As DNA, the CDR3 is TGTGCCAGCAGCCCGCGACAGGGAAGAGAGCAGTTCTTC. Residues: CASSPRQGREQFF. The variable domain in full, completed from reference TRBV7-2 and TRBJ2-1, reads GAGVSQSPSNKVTEKGKDVELRCDPISGHTALYWYRQSLGQGLEFLIYFQGNSAPDKSGLPSDRFSAERTGGSVSTLTIQRTQQEDSAVYLCASSPRQGREQFFGPGTRLTVL.

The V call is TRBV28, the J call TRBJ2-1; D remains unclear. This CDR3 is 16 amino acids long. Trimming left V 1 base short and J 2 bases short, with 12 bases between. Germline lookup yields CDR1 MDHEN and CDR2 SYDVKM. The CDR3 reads CASSLSEDFTYNEQFF. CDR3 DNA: TGTGCCAGCAGTTTATCAGAAGACTTTACCTACAATGAGCAGTTCTTC.

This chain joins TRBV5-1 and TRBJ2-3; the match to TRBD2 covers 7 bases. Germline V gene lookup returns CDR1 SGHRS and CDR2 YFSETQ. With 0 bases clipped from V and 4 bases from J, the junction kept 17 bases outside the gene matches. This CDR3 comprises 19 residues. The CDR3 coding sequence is TGCGCCAGCAGCTTGGCCGTACGTTTTCGGACTAGTGAATCAGATACGCAGTATTTT. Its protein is CASSLAVRFRTSESDTQYF. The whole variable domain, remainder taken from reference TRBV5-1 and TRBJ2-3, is KAGVTQTPRYLIKTRGQQVTLSCSPISGHRSVSWYQQTPGQGLQFLFEYFSETQRNKGNFPGRFSGRQFSNSRSEMNVSTLELGDSALYLCASSLAVRFRTSESDTQYFGPGTRLTVL.

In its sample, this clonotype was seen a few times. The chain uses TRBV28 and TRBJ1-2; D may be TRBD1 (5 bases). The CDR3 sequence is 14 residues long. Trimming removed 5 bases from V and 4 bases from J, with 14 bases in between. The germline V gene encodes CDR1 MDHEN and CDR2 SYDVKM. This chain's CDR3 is CASSRGRSFYGYTF. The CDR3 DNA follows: TGTGCCAGCAGTAGGGGACGGTCGTTCTATGGCTACACCTTC.

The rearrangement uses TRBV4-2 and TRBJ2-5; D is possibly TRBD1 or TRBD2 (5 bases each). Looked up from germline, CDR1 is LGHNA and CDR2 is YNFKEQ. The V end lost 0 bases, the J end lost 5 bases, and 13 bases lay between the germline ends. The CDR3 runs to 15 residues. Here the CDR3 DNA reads TGTGCCAGCAGCCAAGAATGGGACCGAGGGGAGACCCAGTACTTC. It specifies CASSQEWDRGETQYF.

The CDR3 DNA sequence: TGTGCCACCGGAAGGGGGGGGGTTAATGAGCAGTTCTTC. Amino acids: CATGRGGVNEQFF. This sequence joins TRBV24-1 and TRBJ2-1; TRBD2 is a possible D gene (7 bases). The V gene lost 9 bases and the J gene lost 7 bases, with 15 bases spanning the gap. This CDR3 has 13 residues. Germline-derived CDR1 and CDR2 are KGHDR and SFDVKD.